This entry concerns a single TCR beta chain. Germline CDR1 SGHTA, CDR2 FQGNSA. V trimming: 0 bases; J trimming: 0 bases; junction bases outside the gene matches: 5. The CDR3 runs 17 residues. Stated time point: pretreatment peripheral blood. The data originate from a study of PD-L1 blockade in urothelial cancer. Across the whole study: Every 3 weeks, patients received intravenous atezolizumab 1,200 mg, beginning 2014. Most patients, about 85% of the roughly 29, were males with bladder-origin cancer.

Sequencing used immunoSEQ multiplex PCR; TCRdb keeps in-frame clones, though not all of them. The table shows approximately 56,000 clones, with 85% to 90% occurring only once. The sequencing here drew on PBMCs, taken around atezolizumab (anti-PD-L1) treatment. This receptor was taken from a man in his 70s with urothelial cancer. The chain has TRBV7-2 and TRBJ1-3, with 7 bases fitting TRBD1. The CDR3 DNA is TGTGCCAGCAGCTTAGCGGCGGGACAGTTCTCTGGAAACACCATATATTTT. Amino acids: CASSLAAGQFSGNTIYF.